Shown below are 8 T cell receptor delta chains from a single sample sequenced in a study of gamma-delta T cells after stem cell transplantation. TCRdb reprocessed the RT-PCR reads using CATT. This sample yields several hundred delta-chain clones, of which roughly 1.2% are seen a single time; about 68% belongs to the top ten. Material: gamma-delta T cells. All receptors come from a human donor. It is not recorded whose cells these are; they may come from a transplant donor.

About this clone itself: The protein TCRdb lists belongs to a much larger clone and differs from this DNA's translation at residue 19, which points to a read error; the protein shown is made from the DNA. CDR3 DNA: TGTGCTCTTGGGGATCCCATAGTAATTGGTTTCCGCATGTGGACCCGATCTCGACGCATCTTT. This sequence encodes CALGDPIVIGFRMWTRSRRIF. The chain combines TRDV1 with TRDJ1; TRDD1 might be the D (5 bases). The V gene's germline CDR1 is TSWWSYY and CDR2 QGS. The CDR3 has 21 amino acids. V was shortened by 3 bases and J by 13 bases, with 42 bases between the two germline ends.

This clone appeared a few times. Given a far larger clone just one base away, this is likely a sequencing read error. The identical CDR3 is also encoded by other nucleotide sequences in the sample. The V gene is TRDV2, the J gene TRDJ1, with D maybe TRDD3 (6 bases). In germline, CDR1 is GEAIGNYY, CDR2 EKD. Trimming stripped 3 bases from V and 0 bases from J, with 19 bases between. The CDR3 is made up of 17 amino acids. The DNA of the CDR3 is TGTGCCTGTGACCCCGTGGGAGATACGACCCACACCGATAAACTCATCTTT. As protein: CACDPVGDTTHTDKLIF.

This clone counts as medium-sized. Only one base separates this from a far larger clonotype, so it likely reflects a read error. The same CDR3 is also encoded by other DNA sequences in this sample. V gene TRDV1 combines with J gene TRDJ1; 11 bases match TRDD3. Germline V gives CDR1 TSWWSYY, CDR2 QGS. This CDR3 contains 24 residues. The CDR3 here is CALGGDGLPLIWGILGPYTDKLIF. The CDR3 nucleotides read TGTGCCCTTGGGGGAGACGGCCTCCCTCTGATCTGGGGGATACTTGGGCCTTACACCGATAAACTCATCTTT.

With respect to this clone: A far larger clone is off by one base, so a read error is likely. V gene TRDV2 combines with J gene TRDJ1; 8 positions match TRDD3. V shed 0 bases, J shed 2 bases, and the junction held 7 bases outside the gene matches. Germline V CDR1 and CDR2: GEAIGNYY, EKD. The CDR3 is made up of 16 amino acids. The CDR3 coding sequence is TGTGCCTGTGACACCGCTGGGGGACGTCCTACCGATAAACTCATCTTT. Its translation: CACDTAGGRPTDKLIF.

Judged by abundance, this clone is large. The same CDR3 can be traced to other DNA sequences in this sample. The gene calls are TRDV2 and TRDJ1, with D possibly matching TRDD3 (6 bases). Germline CDR1 is GEAIGNYY and CDR2 is EKD. This CDR3 is 17 amino acids long. V lost 0 bases and J 1 base, leaving 17 bases between the germline ends. The DNA of the CDR3 is TGTGCCTGTGACACCCTGGGGCCGCGGGCGGCCACCGATAAACTCATCTTT. Translated: CACDTLGPRAATDKLIF.

As regards this clone: At one end the junction does not follow the germline gene, possibly because of a read error. The chain is built from TRDV2 and TRDJ2, with unresolved D. The CDR3 covers 18 residues. Germline-derived CDR1 and CDR2 are GEAIGNYY and EKD. This CDR3 is CACDLVGVEATNRAQLFF. In DNA form, the CDR3 reads TGTGCCTGTGACCTCGTCGGGGTTGAGGCTACCAACAGAGCACAACTATTCTTT.

In the case of this clone: The mismatch at residue 10 between this DNA's translation and the TCRdb protein of a much larger clone likely reflects a read error; the protein shown is translated from the DNA. V is TRDV2 and J is TRDJ1, with TRDD3 matching 8 bases. Germline V CDR1 and CDR2: GEAIGNYY, EKD. The CDR3 spans 14 residues. The CDR3, as DNA: TGTGCCTGTGACCCCTGGGGGAACACCGAAAAACTCATCTTT. Amino acids: CACDPWGNTEKLIF.

By sample share, this clone is medium-sized. A far larger clone lies a single base away; this is likely a read error. The sample has other DNA sequences that encode this CDR3 too. V usage is TRDV2 and J usage is TRDJ1, with 9 bases lining up with TRDD3. CDR3 length: 19 residues. Germline CDR1 GEAIGNYY, CDR2 EKD. The CDR3 here is CACDTVSLGDREDTDKLIF. As DNA, the CDR3 is TGTGCCTGTGACACCGTTAGCCTGGGGGATCGGGAGGACACTGATAAACTCATCTTT.